The T cell receptor beta chain described here comes from a study of blood T cell repertoires in COVID-19. Study-wide context: Acute and convalescent COVID-19 samples came from the United States, Italy and Spain. PBMCs, B-cell-depleted T cells, or T cells were the source of the cDNA or gDNA that made up the material.

In the original processing: Estimation of nucleated cell counts was performed using reference gene primer amplification. The table came from immunoSEQ multiplex PCR; TCRdb's copy has only in-frame clones and leaves some out. The V and J calls and the clone size are those of that table, but D and trimming were determined from the DNA. The sample carries fewer than 450,000 clones, approximately 90% recorded once. This clone was detected once. V gave up 3 bases and J gave up 4 bases, with 16 bases separating them. CDR1 is ENHRY, CDR2 SYGVKD, per germline. The CDR3 covers 16 residues. Seattle participants joined during active infection and were tracked over time.

The chain has TRBV10-3 and TRBJ2-1; no definite D call. Specimen: peripheral blood. The source of this sequence is a woman aged 45 to 65 with COVID-19, enrolled during active disease. The CDR3 protein is CAISEHDTRAYNEQFF. CDR3 sequence (DNA): TGTGCCATCAGTGAACACGACACCCGAGCTTACAATGAGCAGTTCTTC.